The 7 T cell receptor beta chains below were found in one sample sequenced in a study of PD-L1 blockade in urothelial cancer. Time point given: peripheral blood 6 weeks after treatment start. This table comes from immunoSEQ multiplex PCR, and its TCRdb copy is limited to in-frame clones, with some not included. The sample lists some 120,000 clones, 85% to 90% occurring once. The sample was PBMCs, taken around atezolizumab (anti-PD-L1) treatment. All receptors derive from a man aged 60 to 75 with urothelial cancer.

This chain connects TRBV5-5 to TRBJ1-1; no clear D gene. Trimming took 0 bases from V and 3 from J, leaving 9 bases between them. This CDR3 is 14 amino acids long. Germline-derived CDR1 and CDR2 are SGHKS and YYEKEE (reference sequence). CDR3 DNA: TGTGCCAGCAGCTTGGCTTACGGGGACACTGAAGCTTTCTTT. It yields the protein CASSLAYGDTEAFF.

Here the CDR3 reads CASSPWTSGRTLAKNIQYF. CDR3 nucleotides: TGTGCCAGCAGTCCTTGGACTAGCGGGAGGACCCTAGCCAAAAACATTCAGTACTTC. The chain combines TRBV27 with TRBJ2-4; 14 bases fit TRBD2. The CDR3 totals 19 residues. Looked up from germline, CDR1 is MNHEY and CDR2 is SMNVEV (reference sequence). The V and J ends lost 5 bases and 0 bases, in that order; junction bases with no gene match: 9.

The CDR3 sequence: CASISTEFFTEAFF. Here the CDR3 DNA reads TGTGCCAGTATCTCAACAGAATTTTTCACTGAAGCTTTCTTT. This chain uses TRBV19 with TRBJ1-1; D is unresolved. Trimming shortened V by 7 bases and J by 4 bases, and 16 bases separated the two germline ends. Looked up from germline, CDR1 is LNHDA and CDR2 is SQIVND (reference sequence). CDR3 length equals 14 residues.

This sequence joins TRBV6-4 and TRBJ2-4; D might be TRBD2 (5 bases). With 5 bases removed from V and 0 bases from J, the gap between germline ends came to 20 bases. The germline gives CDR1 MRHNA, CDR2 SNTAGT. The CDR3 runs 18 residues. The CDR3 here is CASSPTQEEVIAKNIQYF. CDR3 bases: TGTGCCAGCAGTCCAACCCAGGAGGAGGTTATAGCCAAAAACATTCAGTACTTC.

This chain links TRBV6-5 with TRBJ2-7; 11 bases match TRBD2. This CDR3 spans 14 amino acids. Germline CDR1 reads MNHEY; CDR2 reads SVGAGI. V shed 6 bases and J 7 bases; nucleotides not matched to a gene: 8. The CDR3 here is CASRKGLAVGEQYF. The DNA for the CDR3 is TGTGCCAGCAGGAAGGGACTAGCGGTTGGGGAGCAGTACTTC.

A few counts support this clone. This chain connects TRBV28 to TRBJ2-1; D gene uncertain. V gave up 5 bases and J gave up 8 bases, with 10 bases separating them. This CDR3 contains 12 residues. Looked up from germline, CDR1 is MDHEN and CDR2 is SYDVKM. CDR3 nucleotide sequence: TGTGCCAGCAGTGTCCGAGGATATGAGCAGTTCTTC. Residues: CASSVRGYEQFF.

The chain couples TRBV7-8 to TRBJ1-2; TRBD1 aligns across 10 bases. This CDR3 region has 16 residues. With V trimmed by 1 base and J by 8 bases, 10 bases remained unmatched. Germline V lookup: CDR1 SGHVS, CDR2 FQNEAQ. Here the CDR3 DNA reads TGTGCCAGCAGCTTAGGGCCGGGACAGGGGATGGGCGGCTACACCTTC. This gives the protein CASSLGPGQGMGGYTF.